This T cell receptor beta chain was sequenced in a study of spatial heterogeneity in lung cancer (dated by TCRdb to 2018 to 2020). Background for the entire study: Beta-chain transcripts were consistently detected in greater numbers than alpha-chain transcripts, which likely reflects a higher abundance of beta-chain transcripts. In the raw uncorrected reads, each unique combination of TCR and UMI appeared on average more than ten times. TCR alpha and beta repertoires were quantitatively compared across multiple tumor regions, matched nontumor lung and blood in non-small cell lung cancer. The study linked features of the TCR repertoire to counts of nonsynonymous mutations, which were determined by whole-exome sequencing of tumor tissue. At surgery, both alpha and beta chains were TCR-sequenced in roughly 230 tumor regions, some 64 matched nontumor lung samples and 50 to 60 PBMC samples. General conclusions and limits of the study: Ubiquitous expanded tumor TCRs showed up in blood more often at tumor resection than at routine follow-up. Additional single-cell paired TCR alpha and beta sequencing was considered necessary to confirm, at a functional level, the hypothesis that regional TCRs recognize regional mutations.

The library was generated by 5' RACE. Data came from a NextSeq 500. To allow correction of PCR and sequencing errors, the TCR library protocol tagged every TCR cDNA molecule with a unique molecular identifier. The authors' analysis ran thus. Decombinator tools were used for TCR identification, UMI-based error correction and CDR3 extraction. Expanded TCRs were defined as those above a frequency of 2 per 1,000, corresponding to the top 1% of the tumor frequency distribution. Renyi diversity was calculated using the R vegan package after each repertoire was subsampled 100 times to 5,000 TCRs. To build CDR3 similarity networks, amino acid triplet string-kernel similarity was used, and CDR3s were connected when their pairwise similarity was above 0.82. TCRdb reran the public reads through fastp at Q25 and MiXCR, keeping productive beta chains. Duplicate CDR3 protein sequences are folded into a single record with the most common DNA and genes. For this entry, the V and J calls and clone size follow TCRdb and not the study's own pipeline. Here the sample has about 90,000 distinct CDR3 sequences; about 9.4% occur a single time. Jointly, the top ten make up 6.9% of the sample.

The time point label of this sample denotes: sample taken at primary tumor resection. TCR sequencing used whole RNA extracted from tumor and nontumor lung tissue, or from cryopreserved PBMC samples, without cell sorting. Donors were 72 patients with early-stage, untreated non-small cell lung cancer from the lung TRACERx cohort. Patients were selected for TCR sequencing only if sufficient RNA was available from at least two tumor regions. There are a few counts of this clonotype. This clone's antigen is unknown. Base-call qualities are not available, and no considerably larger clone is one nucleotide away. Taken from cysteine to phenylalanine, the CDR3 has 13 residues. Only the CDR3 portion is preserved as DNA: 39 bases, with reading frame beginning at the first base. In the germline V gene, CDR1 corresponds to SQVTM and CDR2 to ANQGSEA. Trimming costs V 6 bases and J 2 bases, and their ends lie 13 bases apart.

This clonotype was sampled from a male donor with early-stage non-small cell lung cancer. The chain couples TRBV29-1 to TRBJ1-1, with TRBD1 perhaps the D gene, on 6 matching bases. The specimen was PBMCs, collected at surgery. The CDR3 here reads CSVQRGINTEAFF. The bases read TGCAGCGTCCAAAGGGGGATAAACACTGAAGCTTTCTTT. Where the CDR3 stops, the reference TRBV29-1 and TRBJ1-1 genes take over; the full variable domain is SAVISQKPSRDICQRGTSLTIQCQVDSQVTMMFWYRQQPGQSLTLIATANQGSEATYESGFVIDKFPISRPNLTFSTLTVSNMSPEDSSIYLCSVQRGINTEAFFGQGTRLTVV.